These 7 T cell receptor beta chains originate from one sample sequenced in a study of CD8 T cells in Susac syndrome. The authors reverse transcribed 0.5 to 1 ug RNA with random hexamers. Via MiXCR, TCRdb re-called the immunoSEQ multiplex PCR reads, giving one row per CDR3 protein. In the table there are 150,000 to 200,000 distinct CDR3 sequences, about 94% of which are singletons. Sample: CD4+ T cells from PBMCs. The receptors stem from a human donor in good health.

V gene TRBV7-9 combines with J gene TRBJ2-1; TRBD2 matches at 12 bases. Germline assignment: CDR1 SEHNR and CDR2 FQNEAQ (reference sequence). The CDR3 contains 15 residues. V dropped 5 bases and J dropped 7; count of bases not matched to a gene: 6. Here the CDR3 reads CASSLLAGGTNEQFF. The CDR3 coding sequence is TGTGCCAGCAGCCTTCTAGCGGGGGGGACGAATGAGCAGTTCTTC.

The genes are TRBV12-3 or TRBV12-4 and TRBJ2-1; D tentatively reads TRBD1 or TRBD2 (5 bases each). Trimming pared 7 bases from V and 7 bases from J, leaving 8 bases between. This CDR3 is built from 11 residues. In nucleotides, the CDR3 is TGTGCCAGCAACTGGGGGAATGAGCAGTTCTTC. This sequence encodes CASNWGNEQFF.

CDR3 residues: CSAAPGVAGEYYEQYF. Written as DNA, the CDR3 is TGCAGTGCTGCCCCCGGCGTAGCGGGGGAATACTACGAGCAGTACTTC. This chain uses TRBV20-1 with TRBJ2-7; TRBD2 matches at 9 bases. CDR1 and CDR2 from the germline V gene are DFQATT and SNEGSKA (reference sequence). The CDR3 has 16 residues. V shed 5 bases, J shed 3 bases, and the junction held 14 bases outside the gene matches.

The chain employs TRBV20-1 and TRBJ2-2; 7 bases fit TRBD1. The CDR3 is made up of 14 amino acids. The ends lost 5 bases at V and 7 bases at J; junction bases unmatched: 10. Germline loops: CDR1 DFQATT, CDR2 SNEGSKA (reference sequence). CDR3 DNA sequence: TGCAGTGCTTCCCGGGCCCAGGGGGTCGGGGAGCTGTTTTTT. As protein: CSASRAQGVGELFF.

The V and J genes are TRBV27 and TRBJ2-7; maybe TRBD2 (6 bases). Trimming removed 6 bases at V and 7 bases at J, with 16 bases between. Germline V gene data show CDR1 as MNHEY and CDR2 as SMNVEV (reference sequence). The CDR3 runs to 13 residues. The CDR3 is CASSRGRTKEQYF. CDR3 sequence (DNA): TGTGCCAGCAGCCGCGGGCGGACTAAAGAGCAGTACTTC.

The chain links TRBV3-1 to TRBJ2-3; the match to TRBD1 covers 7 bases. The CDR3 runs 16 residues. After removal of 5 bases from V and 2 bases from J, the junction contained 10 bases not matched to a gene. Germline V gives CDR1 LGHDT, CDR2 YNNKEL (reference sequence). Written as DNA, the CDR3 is TGTGCCAGCAGCTCCCTGACAGGGTTCATCACAGATACGCAGTATTTT. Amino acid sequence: CASSSLTGFITDTQYF.

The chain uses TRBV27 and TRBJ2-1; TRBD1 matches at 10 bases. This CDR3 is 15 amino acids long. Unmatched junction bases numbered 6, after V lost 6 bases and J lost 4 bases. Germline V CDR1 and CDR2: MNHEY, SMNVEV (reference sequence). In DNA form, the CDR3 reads TGTGCCAGCAGGAAGGGGACAGGGGCGTACAATGAGCAGTTCTTC. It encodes CASRKGTGAYNEQFF.